This T cell receptor beta chain was documented in a study of a mutant IDH1 vaccine in newly diagnosed glioma. For the study at large: Vaccination started 4-6 weeks after radiotherapy alone, or with temozolomide cycles. The therapy given earlier, which was standard therapy, consisted of radiotherapy, temozolomide, or both, and most of the patients received both. Broader study findings: It was about 92% of patients that developed vaccine-induced immune responses.

Stated time point: week 5, during vaccination. Each dose delivered 300 ug of mutant IDH1 20-mer peptide subcutaneously with imiquimod. On this clone itself: The antigen is undetermined.

Only in-frame clones appear in the TCRdb table, and some are missing; sequencing was by immunoSEQ multiplex PCR. Of roughly 34,000 clones detected, roughly 54% appear once; the ten largest clones hold more than 9.5%. There are 15 residues in the CDR3. Germline CDR1 is SEHNR and CDR2 is FQNEAQ (reference sequence). V lost 1 base and J lost 0, with 9 bases in between. V gene TRBV7-9 combines with J gene TRBJ1-1, with no clear D. This receptor was obtained from a woman younger than 35 with glioma. The sequencing here drew on PBMCs, taken from a glioma patient whose treatment included an IDH1 peptide vaccine. CDR3 loop: CASSLGVSVNTEAFF. The CDR3 coding sequence is TGTGCCAGCAGCTTAGGGGTCTCCGTGAACACTGAAGCTTTCTTT. Full variable domain (rest looked up from reference TRBV7-9 and TRBJ1-1): DTGVSQNPRHKITKRGQNVTFRCDPISEHNRLYWYRQTLGQGPEFLTYFQNEAQLEKSRLLSDRFSAERPKGSFSTLEIQRTEQGDSAMYLCASSLGVSVNTEAFFGQGTRLTVV.